Listed below are T cell receptor beta chains from one sample, sequenced in a study of T cell changes during pregnancy in multiple sclerosis. The protocol was immunoSEQ multiplex PCR, while the TCRdb copy is restricted to in-frame clones and leaves out a portion. The data contain 80,000 to 100,000 clones, 91% of them singletons. Sequencing was performed on peripheral blood, taken after pregnancy. The receptors here all came from a female donor in good health, enrolled as a control in a pregnancy study. CDR3s include the opening cysteine and the closing phenylalanine or tryptophan. Each record gives: D gene, clone size, J gene, V gene, CDR3 DNA, CDR3 protein. D genes are given only for firm matches. Clone size is stated in some rows and not others, as once, few, many or a class when expanded.

TRBD1 | . | TRBJ2-7 | TRBV5-8 | TGTGCCAGCAGCTTTTCGGGACAGGGGGCAAACGAGCAGTACTTC | CASSFSGQGANEQYF
. | . | TRBJ2-7 | TRBV19 | TGTGCCAGTAGTATCGACGGAGCAGCCCCGTACGAGCAGTACTTC | CASSIDGAAPYEQYF
TRBD1 | . | TRBJ2-7 | TRBV4-2 | TGTGCCAGCAGCCAAAAGGGGGGACAGGGGTCAGTCCACGAGCAGTACTTC | CASSQKGGQGSVHEQYF
. | . | TRBJ2-1 | TRBV6-6 | TGTGCCAGCAGTTACGAGGCTAGCTCCAATGAGCAGTTCTTC | CASSYEASSNEQFF
. | . | TRBJ1-2 | TRBV19 | TGTGCCAGTAGCCCAGGGAACTATGGCTACACCTTC | CASSPGNYGYTF
. | . | TRBJ1-5 | TRBV10-3 | TGTGCCATCAGTGAAGGGGGACAGCCCCAGCATTTT | CAISEGGQPQHF
. | . | TRBJ2-7 | TRBV2 | TGTGCCAGCAGTACTTGGACCCAGGGGGGCGAGCAGTACTTC | CASSTWTQGGEQYF
TRBD1 | . | TRBJ2-1 | TRBV15 | TGTGCCACCAGCAGCGACAGGGCGGGCAATGAGCAGTTCTTC | CATSSDRAGNEQFF
TRBD2 | . | TRBJ2-1 | TRBV6-5 | TGTGCCAGCAGTCGACTAGCGGGGGGGCAGGGGGAGCAGTTCTTC | CASSRLAGGQGEQFF
TRBD1 | once | TRBJ1-1 | TRBV7-3 | TGTGCCAGCAGCTTGACAGGGGAGTTAACTGAAGCTTTCTTT | CASSLTGELTEAFF
TRBD1 | . | TRBJ1-2 | TRBV6-1 | TGTGCCAGCAGTCGGACAGGGAGCTATGGCTACACCTTC | CASSRTGSYGYTF
. | . | TRBJ1-2 | TRBV6-5 | TGTGCCAGCAGCCCCCCGGAGAACTATGGCTACACCTTC | CASSPPENYGYTF
TRBD1 | . | TRBJ1-2 | TRBV30 | TGTGCCTGGAGACTCCTCCGGGACAGGGCACTCGGGGGCTATGGCTACACCTTC | CAWRLLRDRALGGYGYTF
TRBD1 | . | TRBJ1-5 | TRBV7-9 | TGTGCCAGCAGCTCCGGACAGGGGAAGAGGGCTGGTCAGCCCCAGCATTTT | CASSSGQGKRAGQPQHF
TRBD1 | . | TRBJ2-7 | TRBV6-6 | TGTGCCAGCAGAGACAGGGATGGCGAGCAGTACTTC | CASRDRDGEQYF
. | . | TRBJ1-1 | TRBV27 | TGTGCCAGCAGTTTATCTCTTCAGGGGAAATACACTGAAGCTTTCTTT | CASSLSLQGKYTEAFF
TRBD2 | . | TRBJ2-3 | TRBV19 | TGTGCCAGTAGTATCGGCCTAGCGGACACAGATACGCAGTATTTT | CASSIGLADTDTQYF
. | . | TRBJ1-4 | TRBV7-2 | TGTGCCAGCAGCTTCTCAGGGGCGGATGAAAAACTGTTTTTT | CASSFSGADEKLFF
TRBD1 | . | TRBJ2-6 | TRBV7-7 | TGTGCTACAGGGGTACCTGGGGCCAACGTCCTGACTTTC | CATGVPGANVLTF
TRBD2 | . | TRBJ2-3 | TRBV27 | TGTGCCAGCAGGCGTACTAGCGGGCCTTTTACAGATACGCAGTATTTT | CASRRTSGPFTDTQYF
TRBD1 | once | TRBJ1-2 | TRBV6-5 | TGTGCCAGCCGTCGGACAGGGGGGTCTGGCTACACCTTC | CASRRTGGSGYTF
TRBD1 | . | TRBJ2-2 | TRBV19 | TGTGCCAGCAGGGGACAGGGGGGGACCGGGGAGCTGTTTTTT | CASRGQGGTGELFF
. | . | TRBJ2-2 | TRBV9 | TGTGCCAGCAGCGGGGGGGGGCCCGGGGAGCTGTTTTTT | CASSGGGPGELFF
. | . | TRBJ1-3 | TRBV5-4 | TGTGCCAGCAGCTCGGGGGGCAGGGCTTCTGGAAACACCATATATTTT | CASSSGGRASGNTIYF
. | . | TRBJ1-3 | TRBV27 | TGTGCCAGCAGTTACGAAGGGGGGGAGGACACCATATATTTT | CASSYEGGEDTIYF
TRBD1 | . | TRBJ1-1 | TRBV15 | TGTGCCACCAGCAGGACCCGGGACAGCGGAGCTTTCTTT | CATSRTRDSGAFF
TRBD1 | . | TRBJ1-3 | TRBV12-5 | TGTGCTAGTGGTTTCGGACAGGGAGTATCAGGAAACACCATATATTTT | CASGFGQGVSGNTIYF
TRBD1 | . | TRBJ1-4 | TRBV29-1 | TGCAGCGTTGGTGACAGGGGCGAAAAACTGTTTTTT | CSVGDRGEKLFF
. | . | TRBJ1-1 | TRBV4-3 | TGCGCCAGCAGCCAAACAGGACGGCGCACTGAAGCTTTCTTT | CASSQTGRRTEAFF
. | once | TRBJ1-1 | TRBV4-3 | TGCGCCAGCAGCCAGGCCAGATTGCTCTTT | CASSQARLLF
TRBD1 | . | TRBJ2-1 | TRBV6-7 | TGTGCCAGCAGCCCTCGACAGGGGCGGTGGGTGGACCGGTTCTTC | CASSPRQGRWVDRFF
. | . | TRBJ1-5 | TRBV30 | TGTGCCTGGACGAGCCAAGAGGGTTTTGGCTATCAGCCCCAGCATTTT | CAWTSQEGFGYQPQHF
. | . | TRBJ1-6 | TRBV7-3 | TGTGCCAGCAGCTTAACGGGCGGGGGTGTTTCACCCCTCCACTTT | CASSLTGGGVSPLHF
. | . | TRBJ2-3 | TRBV9 | TGTGCCAGCAGCGCTGGCACAGATACGCAGTATTTT | CASSAGTDTQYF
TRBD2 | . | TRBJ2-3 | TRBV4-3 | TGCGCCAGCAGCCAAGAGGCGGGGAGGGAGGATACGCAGTATTTT | CASSQEAGREDTQYF
. | . | TRBJ2-2 | TRBV7-2 | TGTGCCAGCAGCCCTCGGGGCGGGGAGCTGTTTTTT | CASSPRGGELFF
. | . | TRBJ2-1 | TRBV9 | TGTGCCAGCAGCGCCAACCCGAGCTCCTACAATGAGCAGTTCTTC | CASSANPSSYNEQFF
TRBD1 | . | TRBJ1-4 | TRBV6-5 | TGTGCCAGCAGCCTCTCCGGGACAGGAGATGAAAAACTGTTTTTT | CASSLSGTGDEKLFF
TRBD1 | . | TRBJ1-2 | TRBV28 | TGTGCCAGCAGTTCGTCCTGGACAGGGAAGGAGGATGGCTACACCTTC | CASSSSWTGKEDGYTF
TRBD2 | . | TRBJ2-7 | TRBV10-3 | TGTGCCATCAGTGAGTCCCGGGCTAGCGGGCCCTACGAGCAGTACTTC | CAISESRASGPYEQYF
. | . | TRBJ1-1 | TRBV28 | TGTGCCAGCACCCTGGAGGGGATAGGAGCTTTCTTT | CASTLEGIGAFF
TRBD1 | . | TRBJ1-6 | TRBV6-5 | TGTGCCAGCAAAGGGGGACAGGGGTATTCACCCCTCCACTTT | CASKGGQGYSPLHF
. | . | TRBJ2-7 | TRBV5-5 | TGTGCCAGCAGCTTGGGGCCGAGGCGCGAGCAGTACTTC | CASSLGPRREQYF
TRBD1 | few | TRBJ2-1 | TRBV7-9 | TGTGCCAGCAGCCCGGACAGGGGAGGATTCAATGAGCAGTTCTTC | CASSPDRGGFNEQFF
. | . | TRBJ2-7 | TRBV6-5 | TGTGCCAGCAGTGGCCGGGACACCACCTACGAGCAGTACTTC | CASSGRDTTYEQYF
. | . | TRBJ1-2 | TRBV5-5 | TGTGCCAGCAGCCCCGGAGGCGCCCCAAGACATGGCTACACCTTC | CASSPGGAPRHGYTF
. | once | TRBJ2-3 | TRBV7-8 | TGTGCCAGCAGTCGAGACGTGGGGGCGGACACAGATACGCAGTATTTT | CASSRDVGADTDTQYF
. | . | TRBJ1-1 | TRBV13 | TGTGCCAGCAGCTTTTGGAGCGGTAGAAACTTCCCGAACACTGAAGCTTTCTTT | CASSFWSGRNFPNTEAFF
. | once | TRBJ1-3 | TRBV4-2 | TGTGCCAGCAGCCAAGGACACGGAAACACCATATATTTT | CASSQGHGNTIYF
. | . | TRBJ1-2 | TRBV18 | TGTGCCAGCTCAGCGATCCGTACAGCTAACTATGGCTACACCTTC | CASSAIRTANYGYTF
. | . | TRBJ2-5 | TRBV7-2 | TGTGCCAGCAGCCCCCGTGGAGGGAAGGAGACCCAGTACTTC | CASSPRGGKETQYF
. | . | TRBJ2-1 | TRBV7-3 | TGTGCCAGCAGCTTAACGATGAGGAGTGAGCAGTTCTTC | CASSLTMRSEQFF
TRBD2 | . | TRBJ2-1 | TRBV4-3 | TGCGCCAGCAGCCAAGGGACTAGCGGGGAAAGAGACAATGAGCAGTTCTTC | CASSQGTSGERDNEQFF